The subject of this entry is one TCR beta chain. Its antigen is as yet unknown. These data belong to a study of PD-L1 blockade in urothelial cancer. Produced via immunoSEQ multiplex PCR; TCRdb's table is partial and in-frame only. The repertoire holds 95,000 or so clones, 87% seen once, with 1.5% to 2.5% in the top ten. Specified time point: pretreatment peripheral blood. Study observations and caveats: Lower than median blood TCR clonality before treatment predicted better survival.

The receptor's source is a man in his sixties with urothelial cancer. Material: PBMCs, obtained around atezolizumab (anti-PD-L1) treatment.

CDR3 sequence reads: CASSVPGQGRNEQFF. The CDR3 DNA sequence: TGTGCCAGCAGTGTACCGGGACAGGGGAGGAATGAGCAGTTCTTC. J is TRBJ2-1 and V is TRBV25-1, with 10 positions matching TRBD1. This CDR3 region has 15 residues. In germline, CDR1 is MGHDK, CDR2 SYGVNS. The V and J ends lost 4 bases and 7 bases, in that order; junction bases with no gene match: 7.